The rows below give T cell receptor beta chains drawn from one sample of a study of cytomegalovirus exposure and HLA in healthy donors. Only in-frame clones appear in the TCRdb table, and some are missing; sequencing was by immunoSEQ multiplex PCR. This sample has roughly 150,000 clones, with roughly 80% found just once. The sample comprised PBMCs. All receptors derive from a man between 18 and 29 years old in good health and CMV-seronegative. The CDR3 runs from the conserved cysteine through the conserved F or W. The order of the fields is V gene, clone size, J gene, D gene, CDR3 protein, CDR3 DNA. D genes are given only for firm matches. Some rows mark clone size as missing; the rest say once, few, many or name a class of expanded clone.

TRBV7-2	.	TRBJ2-7	.	CASSLGRSGGFREQYF	TGTGCCAGCAGCTTAGGCCGAAGTGGGGGCTTTCGCGAGCAGTACTTC
TRBV9	.	TRBJ2-3	TRBD2	CASSESHPGGLSTDTQYF	TGTGCCAGCAGCGAGTCCCACCCGGGGGGTCTTAGCACAGATACGCAGTATTTT
TRBV27	.	TRBJ2-5	TRBD2	CASSRPGTSGRAGETQYF	TGTGCCAGCAGCCGTCCCGGGACTAGCGGGAGGGCCGGAGAGACCCAGTACTTC
TRBV7-9	.	TRBJ1-4	TRBD1	CASSFRTGDEKLFF	TGTGCCAGCAGCTTCCGGACAGGGGACGAAAAACTGTTTTTT
TRBV5-1	.	TRBJ2-3	TRBD1	CASTENRGGDTQYF	TGCGCCAGCACGGAGAACAGGGGTGGCGATACGCAGTATTTT
TRBV7-8	few	TRBJ1-5	.	CASSSQSNQPQHF	TGTGCCAGCAGCTCTCAGAGCAATCAGCCCCAGCATTTT
TRBV27	.	TRBJ1-2	.	CASSLSLSGEAINYGYTF	TGTGCCAGCAGTTTATCCCTAAGCGGGGAAGCGATTAACTATGGCTACACCTTC
TRBV6-1	.	TRBJ2-7	TRBD2	CASRIGTSGTYEQYF	TGTGCCAGCCGGATTGGTACTAGCGGGACCTACGAGCAGTACTTC
TRBV7-8	.	TRBJ2-5	TRBD1	CASSPGTGGLGTQYF	TGTGCCAGCAGCCCCGGGACAGGGGGCCTCGGGACCCAGTACTTC
TRBV7-2	few	TRBJ2-3	.	CASPRGSSTDTQYF	TGTGCCAGCCCGCGGGGTTCTAGCACAGATACGCAGTATTTT
TRBV7-9	once	TRBJ2-7	.	CASSDRDRGGQYF	TGTGCCAGCAGCGACCGGGATCGCGGCGGGCAGTACTTC
TRBV6-6	.	TRBJ2-1	.	CASRSDEQFF	TGTGCCAGCAGAAGCGACGAGCAGTTCTTC
TRBV28	.	TRBJ2-1	.	CASSPQGGSLYNEQFF	TGTGCCAGCAGCCCACAGGGTGGGTCCTTATACAATGAGCAGTTCTTC
TRBV4-2	once	TRBJ2-7	.	CASSQDGHYEQYF	TGTGCCAGCAGCCAAGATGGGCACTACGAGCAGTACTTC
TRBV5-8	.	TRBJ2-3	TRBD1	CASSSRDRPTDTQYF	TGTGCCAGCAGCTCCAGGGACAGACCCACAGATACGCAGTATTTT
TRBV28	.	TRBJ1-1	.	CATASWGLNTEAFF	TGTGCCACCGCCTCGTGGGGCTTGAACACTGAAGCTTTCTTT
TRBV5-4	.	TRBJ1-2	.	CASSLDRVQGYTF	TGTGCCAGCAGCTTGGACAGGGTACAAGGCTACACCTTC
TRBV7-2	.	TRBJ2-5	TRBD2	CASSSPSGRRETQYF	TGTGCCAGCAGCTCACCTAGCGGGAGGAGAGAGACCCAGTACTTC
TRBV5-1	.	TRBJ2-3	TRBD2	CASSKGTSGGASTDTQYF	TGCGCCAGCAGCAAAGGGACTAGCGGGGGGGCTAGCACAGATACGCAGTATTTT
TRBV27	few	TRBJ2-1	.	CASSFERAQYNEQFF	TGTGCCAGCAGTTTCGAGCGGGCACAGTACAATGAGCAGTTCTTC
TRBV7-9	.	TRBJ2-5	TRBD1	CSSRNGQGEETQYF	TGTTCCAGCAGGAACGGACAGGGGGAAGAGACCCAGTACTTC
TRBV7-9	.	TRBJ2-1	.	CASSQAGIWDEQFF	TGTGCCAGCAGCCAGGCGGGGATTTGGGATGAGCAGTTCTTC
TRBV7-2	.	TRBJ2-3	.	CASSLVGGPTTDTQYF	TGTGCCAGCAGCTTAGTAGGCGGGCCGACCACAGATACGCAGTATTTT
TRBV7-9	.	TRBJ2-2	TRBD2	CASSSLGGGGAGELFF	TGTGCCAGCAGCTCCCTTGGCGGGGGAGGTGCCGGGGAGCTGTTTTTT
TRBV7-2	.	TRBJ2-1	TRBD2	CASSPRGELYNEQFF	TGTGCCAGCAGCCCACGGGGGGAGTTGTACAATGAGCAGTTCTTC
TRBV5-1	once	TRBJ2-3	.	CASSLEGWAPFTDTQYF	TGCGCCAGCAGCTTGGAGGGGTGGGCCCCCTTCACAGATACGCAGTATTTT
TRBV5-1	once	TRBJ2-1	TRBD2	CASSHAIAGGPYNEQFF	TGCGCCAGCAGCCACGCCATAGCGGGAGGGCCATACAATGAGCAGTTCTTC
TRBV5-8	.	TRBJ2-4	.	CASSTLRGENIQYF	TGTGCCAGCAGCACCCTCAGGGGGGAAAACATTCAGTACTTC
TRBV29-1	few	TRBJ2-5	.	CSVVSSKRETQYF	TGCAGCGTTGTATCCTCTAAACGAGAGACCCAGTACTTC
TRBV7-9	.	TRBJ1-1	TRBD1	CSSSSRQGGNTEAFF	TGTTCCAGCAGCTCAAGACAGGGGGGGAACACTGAAGCTTTCTTT
TRBV7-9	.	TRBJ2-7	.	CASSREYEQYF	TGTGCCAGCAGCCGGGAGTACGAGCAGTACTTC
TRBV9	.	TRBJ2-5	TRBD2	CASSGHGGTANDETQYF	TGTGCCAGCAGCGGCCACGGGGGGACCGCTAATGACGAGACCCAGTACTTC
TRBV2	once	TRBJ2-4	TRBD1	CASSHLRDRGQENIQYF	TGTGCCAGCAGCCACCTCCGGGACAGGGGGCAGGAAAACATTCAGTACTTC
TRBV5-1	.	TRBJ2-7	TRBD1	CASSYRDRSDEQYF	TGCGCCAGCAGCTACCGGGACAGGAGCGACGAGCAGTACTTC
TRBV6-5	.	TRBJ2-7	TRBD2	CASSYYSGEGVDEQYF	TGTGCCAGCAGTTACTACTCGGGGGAGGGCGTGGACGAGCAGTACTTC
TRBV9	.	TRBJ2-1	TRBD2	CASSVAGTSGRYNEQFF	TGTGCCAGCAGCGTAGCTGGGACTAGCGGGAGATACAATGAGCAGTTCTTC
TRBV18	.	TRBJ1-2	.	CASSPTDTAYGYTF	TGTGCCAGCTCACCCACTGACACGGCCTATGGCTACACCTTC
TRBV4-1	.	TRBJ2-4	TRBD2	CASTPTGIGASGQNIQYF	TGCGCCAGCACCCCCACTGGTATTGGGGCTAGCGGCCAAAACATTCAGTACTTC
TRBV5-1	.	TRBJ2-7	.	CASSLETGTALVYEQYF	TGCGCCAGCAGCTTGGAGACAGGCACCGCCTTGGTCTACGAGCAGTACTTC
TRBV30	.	TRBJ1-1	.	CAWSPLTGAFF	TGTGCCTGGAGTCCCCTTACCGGGGCTTTCTTT
TRBV7-8	once	TRBJ2-1	TRBD1	CASSPQGQAAYNEQFF	TGTGCCAGCAGCCCCCAGGGACAGGCTGCCTACAATGAGCAGTTCTTC
TRBV19	few	TRBJ2-7	.	CASSIGEGTYEQYF	TGTGCCAGTAGTATAGGAGAGGGAACCTACGAGCAGTACTTC
TRBV19	.	TRBJ2-7	.	CASRWGGGGEQYF	TGTGCCAGTAGGTGGGGGGGCGGAGGAGAGCAGTACTTC
TRBV11-2	.	TRBJ2-7	TRBD2	CASSLEAGGLAGAYEQYF	TGTGCCAGCAGCTTAGAGGCAGGGGGACTAGCGGGAGCCTACGAGCAGTACTTC
TRBV27	once	TRBJ2-5	TRBD2	CASSFVPAGVETQYF	TGTGCCAGCAGTTTTGTCCCAGCGGGAGTGGAGACCCAGTACTTC
TRBV6-1	few	TRBJ2-7	TRBD2	CASSGGDGTSSYEQYF	TGTGCCAGCAGTGGGGGGGACGGGACTAGCTCCTACGAGCAGTACTTC
TRBV7-9	.	TRBJ1-2	.	CASSLPQDTNYGYTF	TGTGCCAGCAGCTTACCTCAGGACACTAACTATGGCTACACCTTC
TRBV2	.	TRBJ2-2	.	CASSEDEGVNTGELFF	TGTGCCAGCAGTGAAGACGAGGGAGTTAACACCGGGGAGCTGTTTTTT
TRBV7-9	.	TRBJ1-1	.	CASSEVLGAFF	TGTGCCAGCAGCGAAGTACTAGGGGCTTTCTTT
TRBV19	.	TRBJ2-7	.	CASSIAGTSYEQYF	TGTGCCAGTAGTATTGCAGGCACCTCCTACGAGCAGTACTTC